The T cell receptor (beta chain) under discussion was sequenced for a study of T cell repertoires in cytomegalovirus infection. Study-wide context: Public TCR beta signatures were indicative of both CMV infection and a matching HLA type. General study results and limits: Carriage of CMV together with the relevant HLA was identifiable through cumulative public TCR beta family frequency.

TCRdb re-called the reads through MiXCR, storing one row per CDR3 protein. The profile shows tens of thousands of distinct CDR3 sequences, roughly 22% of them singletons. The length of the CDR3 is 15 residues. Trimming stripped 2 bases from V and 5 bases from J, with 15 bases between. CDR1 SGHTA and CDR2 FQGNSA come from the germline V gene. As concerns this clonotype: Antigen unknown.

The specimen was CD8+ T cells from cultured PBMCs, collected from culture after CMV antigen stimulation. The J gene is TRBJ2-5, the V gene TRBV7-2; the D gene is possibly TRBD1 (6 bases). The clonotype originates from a human donor in good health (CMV status not recorded). Some clones in this sample may be carry-over from other donors' samples. CDR3 sequence reads: CASSLRTELIETQYF. CDR3 coding DNA: TGTGCCAGCAGCTTAAGGACAGAACTTATCGAGACCCAGTACTTC.